These 29 T cell receptor beta chains were all obtained from the same sample, sequenced in a study of blood T cells in healthy people across ages. The second PCR ran 7 to 11 cycles with a sample-barcoded 5' primer and J-beta primers. TCRdb itself ran the 5' RACE reads through MiXCR, one entry per CDR3 protein. The sample holds 1.5 million to 2 million distinct CDR3 sequences; roughly 43% are singletons and the top ten take under 30%. The material sequenced was blood. The receptors were sampled from a human donor in good health.

A few counts support this clonotype. A read error may be the cause here, since a much bigger clone is one base away. The chain uses TRBV6-2 or TRBV6-3 and TRBJ2-2; perhaps TRBD2 as D (5 bases). The germline gives CDR1 MNHEY, CDR2 SVGEGT. This CDR3 region has 14 residues. The DNA of the CDR3 is TGTGCCAGCAGTTACGGCAGTGAGTCCGGGGAGCGGTTTTTT. It is translated as CASSYGSESGERFF.

This clonotype was seen a handful of times. The rearrangement joins TRBV20-1 to TRBJ2-7, with 14 bases aligning to TRBD2. Trimming at V came to 1 base and at J to 2 bases, leaving 4 bases not matched to a gene. Per germline, CDR1 DFQATT and CDR2 SNEGSKA (reference sequence). The CDR3 runs to 16 residues. The DNA for the CDR3 is TGCAGTGCTAGAGGACTAGCGGGGGGGGACGCCTACGAGCAGTACTTC. Protein: CSARGLAGGDAYEQYF.

The rearrangement uses TRBV7-2 and TRBJ2-1, with D maybe TRBD2 (6 bases). The length of the CDR3 is 12 residues. Germline CDR1 reads SGHTA; CDR2 reads FQGNSA. V lost 5 bases, J lost 6 bases, and 8 bases lay in between. The CDR3 loop reads CASSTSFNEQFF. The DNA for the CDR3 is TGTGCCAGCAGCACTAGCTTCAATGAGCAGTTCTTC.

A note on this clonotype: The junction differs from germline at one of its ends, possibly a read error. This chain connects TRBV20-1 to TRBJ1-5; D is possibly TRBD1 (6 bases). The CDR3 is made up of 14 amino acids. CDR1 is DFQATT, CDR2 SNEGSKA, per germline (reference sequence). The chain's CDR3 is CNASNRVNNQPQHF. CDR3 sequence (DNA): TGCAATGCTAGCAACAGGGTAAACAATCAGCCCCAGCATTTT.

The genes are TRBV4-1 and TRBJ1-5, with D tentatively TRBD1 (6 bases). The CDR3 is 15 residues long. Germline loops: CDR1 MGHRA, CDR2 YSYEKL. The ends were cut back, 8 bases at V and 4 bases at J, with 18 bases in the middle. The CDR3 loop is CASRINRDSNQPQHF. Here the CDR3 DNA reads TGCGCCAGCCGGATAAACAGGGATTCGAATCAGCCCCAGCATTTT.

This clonotype was seen only a few times. The V and J genes are TRBV5-1 and TRBJ2-1; 11 bases are a match to TRBD1. With 6 bases clipped from V and 10 bases from J, the junction kept 12 bases outside the gene matches. Germline CDR1 SGHRS, CDR2 YFSETQ. This CDR3 comprises 15 residues. CDR3 sequence reads: CASIRGGQGAREQFF. In DNA, the CDR3 is TGCGCCAGCATTAGGGGAGGACAGGGGGCAAGAGAGCAGTTCTTC.

The V call is TRBV13, the J call TRBJ2-1; 8 nucleotides agree with TRBD2. This CDR3 is built from 16 residues. Germline-derived CDR1 and CDR2 are PRHDT and FYEKMQ (reference sequence). V trimming: 0 bases; J trimming: 6 bases; junction bases outside the gene matches: 7. For the CDR3, the DNA is TGTGCCAGCAGCTTAGGCCCTAGCGGGCGTTCCAATGAGCAGTTCTTC. Residues: CASSLGPSGRSNEQFF.

A few counts support this clonotype. V and J are TRBV12-3 or TRBV12-4 and TRBJ2-7, with TRBD1 matching 9 bases. CDR3 size: 15 residues. V lost 3 bases and J lost 3; bases outside the gene matches: 6. The CDR3 nucleotides read TGTGCCAGCAGTTTCGGGACAGGGACCTTCTACGAGCAGTACTTC. This encodes CASSFGTGTFYEQYF.

V is TRBV20-1 and J is TRBJ2-3; D remains unclear. With 3 bases removed from V and 1 base from J, the gap between germline ends came to 11 bases. The CDR3 totals 14 residues. Germline V gives CDR1 DFQATT, CDR2 SNEGSKA (reference sequence). CDR3 protein: CSARGKIGTDTQYF. The CDR3 coding sequence is TGCAGTGCTAGGGGGAAGATAGGCACAGATACGCAGTATTTT.

The table lists this clonotype with a few counts. The chain carries TRBV7-2 and TRBJ2-7, with D hard to call. Germline CDR1 and CDR2: SGHTA and FQGNSA. V gave up 1 base and J gave up 5 bases, with 21 bases separating them. The CDR3 consists of 17 residues. CDR3 nucleotides: TGTGCCAGCAGCTTAGGGGTGGGCAGGAACCTCTACAACGAGCAGTACTTC. Protein sequence: CASSLGVGRNLYNEQYF.

The gene calls are TRBV30 and TRBJ1-1; a possible D gene is TRBD1 (5 bases). The CDR3 has 14 residues. The V and J ends lost 7 bases and 1 base respectively, with 16 bases between them. Germline CDR1 is GTSNPN and CDR2 is SVGIG (reference sequence). CDR3 nucleotides: TGTGCCTCCCGGACTACCGACAGGAACACTGAAGCTTTCTTT. As protein: CASRTTDRNTEAFF.

This clonotype was seen a handful of times. At one end, the junction sequence differs from germline, possibly due to a read error. The rearrangement links TRBV10-3 to TRBJ2-6, with TRBD2 matching over 10 bases. Germline V gives CDR1 ENHRY, CDR2 SYGVKD. This CDR3 is built from 18 residues. The CDR3 loop is CAISESSGGRTGANVRTF. The CDR3 nucleotides read TGTGCCATCAGTGAGAGTAGCGGGGGGAGGACTGGGGCCAACGTCCGGACTTTC.

This clonotype was detected only a few times. V gene TRBV13 combines with J gene TRBJ2-4, with D uncertain. This CDR3 contains 13 residues. The germline V and J ends were trimmed by 0 bases and 6 bases, with 6 bases remaining between them. Germline values: CDR1 PRHDT, CDR2 FYEKMQ (reference sequence). The CDR3 DNA is TGTGCCAGCAGCTTAGGGAGTGGAAACATTCAGTACTTC. As protein: CASSLGSGNIQYF.

This clonotype was detected a few times. This chain connects TRBV2 to TRBJ1-6; 8 nucleotides match TRBD1. The germline V gene encodes CDR1 SNHLY and CDR2 FYNNEI. The CDR3 contains 15 residues. The trim removed 2 bases at V and 10 bases at J, leaving 7 bases unmatched. The chain's CDR3 is CASSERPGGYSPLHF. In DNA form, the CDR3 reads TGTGCCAGCAGTGAACGGCCAGGGGGCTACTCACCCCTCCACTTT.

This clonotype was detected a few times. This sequence joins TRBV7-2 and TRBJ2-6; no reliable D call. V was clipped by 5 bases and J by 0 bases, with 8 bases between them. The germline V gene has CDR1 SGHTA and CDR2 FQGNSA. This CDR3 comprises 15 residues. Here the CDR3 DNA reads TGTGCCAGCAGCCCATTAGCCTCTGGGGCCAACGTCCTGACTTTC. This gives the protein CASSPLASGANVLTF.

In its sample, this clonotype was seen a few times. The chain couples TRBV27 to TRBJ1-2, with D possibly being TRBD1 (5 bases). CDR1 MNHEY and CDR2 SMNVEV come from the germline V gene (reference sequence). The V end lost 4 bases, the J end lost 2 bases, and 11 bases lay between the germline ends. This CDR3 comprises 14 residues. CDR3 DNA: TGTGCCAGCAGTTCTCAGGGTCCAAACTATGGCTACACCTTC. This encodes CASSSQGPNYGYTF.

The rearrangement joins TRBV7-2 to TRBJ2-1, with unresolved D. Trimming stripped 4 bases from V and 4 bases from J, with 17 bases between. The CDR3 consists of 16 residues. Germline V gene sequence: CDR1 SGHTA, CDR2 FQGNSA. The CDR3 bases are TGTGCCAGCAGCTCCTGGCCCAAGGGATATTACAATGAGCAGTTCTTC. This gives the protein CASSSWPKGYYNEQFF.

V and J are TRBV12-5 and TRBJ1-2; the D is unclear. Trimming stripped 5 bases from V and 4 bases from J, with 11 bases between. CDR1 LGHNT and CDR2 FRNRAP come from the germline V gene. The CDR3 extends over 13 amino acids. CDR3 nucleotide sequence: TGTGCTAGTGGTCAACAGACAAGCTATGGCTACACCTTC. Residues: CASGQQTSYGYTF.

This clonotype has more than one count but fewer than ten. The V gene is TRBV6-6, the J gene TRBJ2-1; no clear D gene. In germline, CDR1 is MNHNY, CDR2 SVGAGI (reference sequence). V was trimmed by 1 base and J by 0 bases, leaving 10 bases between them. The CDR3 has 16 residues. The CDR3 DNA sequence: TGTGCCAGCAGTTACTTAAATTCCGGCTCCTACAATGAGCAGTTCTTC. Residues: CASSYLNSGSYNEQFF.

In regard to this clonotype: This may arise from a read error, as a much more abundant clone is one base away. The chain recombines TRBV6-6 with TRBJ1-2, with D possibly matching TRBD1 (6 bases). V lost 11 bases and J lost 6, with 19 bases in between. CDR1 is MNHNY and CDR2 is SVGAGI in the germline V gene (reference sequence). The CDR3 spans 13 residues. The CDR3 nucleotides read TGTGCCGCCCTTTGGGGGGGCGCGAATGGCTACACCTTC. Translating gives CAALWGGANGYTF.

The V gene is TRBV7-3, the J gene TRBJ2-3; D gene ambiguous. The CDR3 contains 14 residues. Germline CDR1 is SGHTA and CDR2 is FQGTGA. V lost 5 bases to trimming and J lost 3 bases, with 12 bases between them. The CDR3: CASSRLFGTDTQYF. CDR3 sequence (DNA): TGTGCCAGCAGCCGCCTGTTCGGAACAGATACGCAGTATTTT.

The chain couples TRBV13 to TRBJ2-7, with no clear D. CDR1 is PRHDT, CDR2 FYEKMQ, per germline (reference sequence). CDR3 length equals 12 residues. V was clipped by 5 bases and J by 6 bases, with 11 bases between them. CDR3 nucleotide sequence: TGTGCCAGCAGCCTCAGACTCTCCGAGCAGTACTTC. This encodes CASSLRLSEQYF. Full variable domain (missing parts from reference TRBV13 and TRBJ2-7): AAGVIQSPRHLIKEKRETATLKCYPIPRHDTVYWYQQGPGQDPQFLISFYEKMQSDKGSIPDRFSAQQFSDYHSELNMSSLELGDSALYFCASSLRLSEQYFGPGTRLTVT.

The chain couples TRBV11-2 to TRBJ1-1; tentatively, D is TRBD1 (6 bases). CDR3 size: 11 residues. V was pared by 5 bases and J by 7 bases, with 8 bases between. The V gene's germline CDR1 is SGHAT and CDR2 FQNNGV. CDR3 loop: CASSRGDEAFF. CDR3 coding DNA: TGTGCCAGCAGCAGGGGGGATGAAGCTTTCTTT.

CDR3 DNA: TGCAGCCCTGTGTCGGGAGGCTCCTACAATGAGCAGTTCTTC. Translating it yields CSPVSGGSYNEQFF. V usage is TRBV20-1 and J usage is TRBJ2-1; 7 positions match TRBD2. Germline V lookup: CDR1 DFQATT, CDR2 SNEGSKA (reference sequence). The CDR3 is made up of 14 amino acids.

This clonotype was detected a few times. The V gene is TRBV14, the J gene TRBJ2-7, with 8 bases lining up with TRBD2. The CDR3 contains 16 residues. V shed 4 bases and J 3 bases; nucleotides not matched to a gene: 11. CDR1 is SGHDN and CDR2 is FVKESK in the germline V gene. CDR3 amino acids: CASSPSVAGGLYEQYF. Here the CDR3 DNA reads TGTGCCAGCAGCCCCTCGGTGGCGGGGGGCCTCTACGAGCAGTACTTC.

This chain links TRBV7-6 with TRBJ2-2, with TRBD1 identical over 9 bases. Germline V gene sequence: CDR1 SGHVS, CDR2 FNYEAQ. CDR3 length equals 17 residues. Trimming removed 1 base from V and 4 bases from J; junction bases left unmatched: 7. Here the CDR3 DNA reads TGTGCCAGCAGCTTAGGGGGACAGGGAGAAGGCACCGGGGAGCTGTTTTTT. It translates to CASSLGGQGEGTGELFF.

This clonotype was seen a handful of times. The chain joins TRBV6-5 to TRBJ2-7; D is possibly TRBD1 (6 bases). The CDR3 covers 12 residues. Deletions cut 5 bases from V and 11 bases from J, with 16 bases between. Germline V gene sequence: CDR1 MNHEY, CDR2 SVGAGI. The DNA of the CDR3 is TGTGCCAGCAGTACACCAGGGGCTCCTAAGTACTTC. Protein sequence: CASSTPGAPKYF.

The chain joins TRBV9 to TRBJ2-2; no clear D. CDR3 length equals 15 residues. The germline gives CDR1 SGDLS, CDR2 YYNGEE. With 0 bases removed from V and 4 bases from J, the gap between germline ends came to 10 bases. CDR3 in DNA: TGTGCCAGCAGCGTAGCCCGAACATTCACCGGGGAGCTGTTTTTT. Translated: CASSVARTFTGELFF.

This clonotype was counted only a few times. V usage is TRBV7-2 and J usage is TRBJ2-7; 7 nucleotides agree with TRBD1. With 1 base clipped from V and 0 bases from J, the junction kept 6 bases outside the gene matches. Germline CDR1 reads SGHTA; CDR2 reads FQGNSA. There are 16 residues in the CDR3. The CDR3 DNA reads TGTGCCAGCAGCTTAGTTCCGGGACAGACCTCCTACGAGCAGTACTTC. Amino acids: CASSLVPGQTSYEQYF.